These T cell receptor beta chains were read from a single sample in a study of blood T cell repertoires in COVID-19. TCRdb's copy holds only in-frame clones and misses some; the assay was immunoSEQ multiplex PCR. The sample has 250,000 or so clones, 88% seen once. What was sequenced was peripheral blood. The receptors originated from a woman aged 55-70 years with acute or convalescent COVID-19. CDR3s include the opening cysteine and the closing phenylalanine or tryptophan. The order of the fields is J gene, V gene, CDR3 length, D gene, CDR3 DNA, CDR3 protein. D genes are given only for firm matches.

TRBJ1-2,TRBV6-5,13,-,TGTGCCAGCAGTTACGAACAAAACTATGGCTACACCTTC,CASSYEQNYGYTF
TRBJ2-5,TRBV24-1,15,TRBD1,TGTGCCACCAGTGACGGACAGGGACATCAAGAGACCCAGTACTTC,CATSDGQGHQETQYF
TRBJ2-5,TRBV9,15,TRBD2,TGTGCCAGCAGCCCCATAGCGGGGGGGTCTGTGACCCAGTACTTC,CASSPIAGGSVTQYF
TRBJ1-5,TRBV19,15,-,TGTGCCAGTAGTATTTACAGGGCAAGCAATCAGCCCCAGCATTTT,CASSIYRASNQPQHF
TRBJ1-1,TRBV3-1/TRBV3-2,13,-,TGTGCCAGCAGCCTAACAGCGAACACTGAAGCTTTCTTT,CASSLTANTEAFF
TRBJ2-7,TRBV24-1,13,-,TGTGCCACCAGTGATTTGAACGGGAACGAGCAGTACTTC,CATSDLNGNEQYF
TRBJ1-5,TRBV30,18,TRBD1,TGTGCCTGGAGTGCCCGACAGGGCCGGAAAATTAACAATCAGCCCCAGCATTTT,CAWSARQGRKINNQPQHF
TRBJ1-6,TRBV30,18,TRBD1,TGTGCCTGGGGAGGGGGACAGGGGGCGAGCTCCTATAATTCACCCCTCCACTTT,CAWGGGQGASSYNSPLHF
TRBJ2-1,TRBV28,16,TRBD2,TGTGCCAGCAGTTTATCACGGCTAGCGGGGCCCGGGGAGCAGTTCTTC,CASSLSRLAGPGEQFF
TRBJ2-2,TRBV10-2,14,-,TGCGCCAGCACTCTAGGGGCTAACACCGGGGAGCTGTTTTTT,CASTLGANTGELFF
TRBJ2-1,TRBV4-1,17,TRBD2,TGCGCCAGCAGCCAAGTAGAGATCACTAGCGGATACAATGAGCAGTTCTTC,CASSQVEITSGYNEQFF
TRBJ1-5,TRBV2,14,TRBD1,TGTGCCAGCCTATCTCGGACAGGGCTAGGGCCCCAGCATTTT,CASLSRTGLGPQHF
TRBJ1-1,TRBV27,15,TRBD1,TGTGCCAGCAGCCGTAGTACAGGGGTGGGCACTGAAGCTTTCTTT,CASSRSTGVGTEAFF
TRBJ2-7,TRBV5-6,13,-,TGTGCCAGCAGCGAGGGTCCAGGCTACGAGCAGTACTTC,CASSEGPGYEQYF
TRBJ1-4,TRBV3-1/TRBV3-2,14,TRBD1,TGTGCCAGCAGCCGTCGGACAGGGAGGGAAAAACTGTTTTTT,CASSRRTGREKLFF